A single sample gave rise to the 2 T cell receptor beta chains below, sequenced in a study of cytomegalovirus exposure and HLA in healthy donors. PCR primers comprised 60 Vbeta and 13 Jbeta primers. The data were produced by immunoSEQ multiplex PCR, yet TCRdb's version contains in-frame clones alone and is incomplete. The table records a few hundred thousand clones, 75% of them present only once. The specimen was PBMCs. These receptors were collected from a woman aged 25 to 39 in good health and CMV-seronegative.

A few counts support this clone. CDR3 region: CASRRGGNTEAFF. CDR3 nucleotides: TGTGCCAGCAGGAGAGGGGGGAACACTGAAGCTTTCTTT. This chain joins TRBV6-5 and TRBJ1-1, with D possibly being TRBD1 (6 bases). Trimming pared 6 bases from V and 1 base from J, leaving 9 bases between. Germline V gene lookup returns CDR1 MNHEY and CDR2 SVGAGI. This CDR3 contains 13 residues.

CDR3 in DNA: TGTGCCTGGGCACAGGTCCCTGGAAACACCATATATTTT. It codes for CAWAQVPGNTIYF. The chain joins TRBV30 to TRBJ1-3, with D maybe TRBD1 (5 bases). The CDR3 length is 13 residues. Trimming left V 5 bases short and J 2 bases short, with 10 bases between. Germline V CDR1 and CDR2: GTSNPN, SVGIG (reference sequence).